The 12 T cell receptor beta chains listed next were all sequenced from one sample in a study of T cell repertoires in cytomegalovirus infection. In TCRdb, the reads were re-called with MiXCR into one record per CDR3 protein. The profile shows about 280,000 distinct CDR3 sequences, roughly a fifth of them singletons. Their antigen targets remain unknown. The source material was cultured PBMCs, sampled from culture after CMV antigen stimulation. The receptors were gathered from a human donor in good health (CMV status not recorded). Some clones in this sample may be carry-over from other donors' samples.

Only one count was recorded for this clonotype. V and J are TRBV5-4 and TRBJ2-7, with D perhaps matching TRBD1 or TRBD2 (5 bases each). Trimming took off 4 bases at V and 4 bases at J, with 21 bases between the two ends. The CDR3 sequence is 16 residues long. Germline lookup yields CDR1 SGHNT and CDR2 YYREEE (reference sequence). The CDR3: CASSAPGTRLEYEQYF. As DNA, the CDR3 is TGTGCCAGCAGCGCACCCGGGACCCGATTGGAATACGAGCAGTACTTC.

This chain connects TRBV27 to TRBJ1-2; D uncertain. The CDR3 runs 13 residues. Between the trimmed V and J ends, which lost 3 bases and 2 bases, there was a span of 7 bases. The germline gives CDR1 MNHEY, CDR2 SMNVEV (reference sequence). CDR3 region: CASSLRGNYGYTF. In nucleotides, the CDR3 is TGTGCCAGCAGTTTGCGCGGGAACTATGGCTACACCTTC.

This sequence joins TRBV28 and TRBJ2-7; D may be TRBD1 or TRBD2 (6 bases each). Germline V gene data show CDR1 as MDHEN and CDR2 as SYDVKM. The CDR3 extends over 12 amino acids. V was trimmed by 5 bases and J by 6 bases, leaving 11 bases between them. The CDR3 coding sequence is TGTGCCAGCAGTGGAGGGGGTGGCGAGCAGTACGTC. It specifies CASSGGGGEQYV.

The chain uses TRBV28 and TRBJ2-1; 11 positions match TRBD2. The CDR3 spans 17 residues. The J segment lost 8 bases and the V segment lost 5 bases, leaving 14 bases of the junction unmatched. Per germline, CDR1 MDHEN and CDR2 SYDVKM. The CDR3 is CASSPLRVAGGHHEQFF. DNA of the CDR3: TGTGCCAGCAGTCCTCTCCGGGTAGCGGGAGGGCATCATGAGCAGTTCTTC.

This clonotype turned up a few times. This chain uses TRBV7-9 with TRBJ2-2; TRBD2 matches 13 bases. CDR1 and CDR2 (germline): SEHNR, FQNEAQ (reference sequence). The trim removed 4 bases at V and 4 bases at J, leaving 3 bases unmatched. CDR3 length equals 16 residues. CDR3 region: CASSSGLAGTTGELFF. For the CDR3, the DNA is TGTGCCAGCAGCTCGGGACTAGCGGGAACCACCGGGGAGCTGTTTTTT.

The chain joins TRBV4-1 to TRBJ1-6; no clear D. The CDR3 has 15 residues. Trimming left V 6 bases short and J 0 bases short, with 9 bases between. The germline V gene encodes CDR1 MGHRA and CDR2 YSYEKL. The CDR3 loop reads CASSSGNSYNSPLHF. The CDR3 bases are TGCGCCAGCAGTTCTGGGAACTCCTATAATTCACCCCTCCACTTT.

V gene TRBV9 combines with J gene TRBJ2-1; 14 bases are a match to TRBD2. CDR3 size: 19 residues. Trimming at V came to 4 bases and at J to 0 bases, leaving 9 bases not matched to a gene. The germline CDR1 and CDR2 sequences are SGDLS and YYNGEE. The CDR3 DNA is TGTGCCAGCAGCACGCGACTAGCGGGAGGGACCGACTCCTACAATGAGCAGTTCTTC. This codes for CASSTRLAGGTDSYNEQFF.

The CDR3 here is CASSIQASGNEQFF. Written as DNA, the CDR3 is TGTGCCAGTAGTATCCAGGCTAGCGGCAATGAGCAGTTCTTC. The V and J genes are TRBV19 and TRBJ2-1; 7 nucleotides match TRBD2. Looked up from germline, CDR1 is LNHDA and CDR2 is SQIVND (reference sequence). The CDR3 loop spans 14 amino acids. The V and J ends lost 3 bases and 6 bases, in that order; junction bases with no gene match: 5.

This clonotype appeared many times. The CDR3 nucleotides are TGTGCCAGCAGCAACGCTCCGGGACATTACTACGAGCAGTACTTC. The encoded protein is CASSNAPGHYYEQYF. V gene TRBV7-3 combines with J gene TRBJ2-7, with a tentative D call TRBD1 (6 bases). The CDR3 contains 15 residues. Trimming took 5 bases from V and 3 from J, leaving 17 bases between them. The germline V gene encodes CDR1 SGHTA and CDR2 FQGTGA.

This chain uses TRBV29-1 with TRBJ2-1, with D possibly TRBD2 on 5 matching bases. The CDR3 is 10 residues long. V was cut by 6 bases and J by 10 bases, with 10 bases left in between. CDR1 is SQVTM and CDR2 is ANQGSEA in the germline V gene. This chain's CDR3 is CSVSGLEQFF. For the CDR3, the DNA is TGCAGCGTAAGCGGACTGGAGCAGTTCTTC.

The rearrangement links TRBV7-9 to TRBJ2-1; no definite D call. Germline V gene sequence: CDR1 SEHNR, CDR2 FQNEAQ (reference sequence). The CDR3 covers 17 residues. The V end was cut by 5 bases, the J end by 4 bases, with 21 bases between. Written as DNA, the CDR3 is TGTGCCAGCAGCCCGACTGAATGGCGGACGACATACAATGAGCAGTTCTTC. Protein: CASSPTEWRTTYNEQFF.

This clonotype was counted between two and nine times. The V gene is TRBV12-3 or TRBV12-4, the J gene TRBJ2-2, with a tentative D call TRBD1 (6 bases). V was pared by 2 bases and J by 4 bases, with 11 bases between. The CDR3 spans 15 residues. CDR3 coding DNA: TGTGCCAGCAGTTTAATGGGGGCGCTCACCGGGGAGCTGTTTTTT. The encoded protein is CASSLMGALTGELFF.